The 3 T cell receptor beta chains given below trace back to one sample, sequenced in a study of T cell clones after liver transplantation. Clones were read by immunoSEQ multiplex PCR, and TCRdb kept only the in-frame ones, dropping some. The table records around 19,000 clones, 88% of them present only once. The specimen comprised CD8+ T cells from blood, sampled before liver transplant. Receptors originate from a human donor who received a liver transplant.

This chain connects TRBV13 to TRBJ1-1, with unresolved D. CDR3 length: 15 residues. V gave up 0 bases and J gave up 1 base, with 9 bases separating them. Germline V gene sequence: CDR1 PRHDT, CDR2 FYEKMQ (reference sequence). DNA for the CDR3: TGTGCCAGCAGCTTAGGAACCGGCAGGAACACTGAAGCTTTCTTT. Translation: CASSLGTGRNTEAFF. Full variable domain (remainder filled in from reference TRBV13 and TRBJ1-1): AAGVIQSPRHLIKEKRETATLKCYPIPRHDTVYWYQQGPGQDPQFLISFYEKMQSDKGSIPDRFSAQQFSDYHSELNMSSLELGDSALYFCASSLGTGRNTEAFFGQGTRLTVV.

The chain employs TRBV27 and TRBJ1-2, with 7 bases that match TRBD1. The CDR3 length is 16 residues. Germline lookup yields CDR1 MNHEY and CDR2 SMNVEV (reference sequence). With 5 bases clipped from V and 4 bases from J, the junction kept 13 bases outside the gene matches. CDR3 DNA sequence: TGTGCCAGCAGTCCCTCGACAGGGAATCTATTCTATGGCTACACCTTC. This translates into CASSPSTGNLFYGYTF.

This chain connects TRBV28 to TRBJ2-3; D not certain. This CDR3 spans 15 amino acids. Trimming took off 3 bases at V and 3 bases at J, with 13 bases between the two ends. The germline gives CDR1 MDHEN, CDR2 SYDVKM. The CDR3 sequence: CASSFQVPTTDTQYF. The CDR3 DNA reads TGTGCCAGCAGTTTTCAGGTTCCAACTACAGATACGCAGTATTTT.